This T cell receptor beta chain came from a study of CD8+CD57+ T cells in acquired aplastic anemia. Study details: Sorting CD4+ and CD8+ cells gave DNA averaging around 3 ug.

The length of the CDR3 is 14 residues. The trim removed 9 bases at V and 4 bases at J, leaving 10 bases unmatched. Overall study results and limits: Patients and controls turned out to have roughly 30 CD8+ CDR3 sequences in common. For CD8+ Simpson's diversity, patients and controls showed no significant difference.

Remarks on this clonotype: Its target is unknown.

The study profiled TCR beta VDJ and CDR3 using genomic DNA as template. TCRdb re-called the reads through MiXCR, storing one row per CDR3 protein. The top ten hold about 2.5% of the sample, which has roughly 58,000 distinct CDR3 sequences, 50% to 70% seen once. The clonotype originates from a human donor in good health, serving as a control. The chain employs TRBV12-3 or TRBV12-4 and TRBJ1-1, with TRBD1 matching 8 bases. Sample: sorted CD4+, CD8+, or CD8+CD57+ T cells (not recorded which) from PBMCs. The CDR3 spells CASVSGGGRTEAFF. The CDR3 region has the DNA TGTGCCAGTGTGTCAGGGGGCGGTCGCACTGAAGCTTTCTTT.